A selection of T cell receptor beta chains follows, all from one sample in a study of shared clonotypes between healthy human individuals. Clones were read by immunoSEQ multiplex PCR, and TCRdb kept only the in-frame ones, dropping some. Altogether about 680,000 clones are present, approximately 90% being singletons, with the ten largest covering about 24%. The sample was naive CD8+ T cells sorted from blood. The receptors were sampled from a man aged 25-45 years in good health. CDR3s include the opening cysteine and the closing phenylalanine or tryptophan. Only some rows state a clone size, as once, few, many or a class for expanded clones.

j_call cdr3_length v_call clone_size cdr3_aa
TRBJ2-7 13 TRBV11-2 . CASSWGTTYEQYF
TRBJ2-1 15 TRBV6-5 . CASSYGGSSYNEQFF
TRBJ2-1 15 TRBV27 . CASTPSGSRTNEQFF
TRBJ2-7 14 TRBV9 . CASSVGSGGYEQYF
TRBJ2-7 16 TRBV27 . CASSSLPGPVGYEQYF
TRBJ1-1 13 TRBV6-4 . CASSSSGGTEAFF
TRBJ2-5 18 TRBV28 . CASSFLTPGQGAVETQYF
TRBJ2-3 16 TRBV5-6 . CASSDGTPSSTDTQYF
TRBJ2-7 15 TRBV5-1 . CASSPGPGQGYEQYF
TRBJ2-4 18 TRBV7-8 few CASSLVAGGIPAKNIQYF
TRBJ2-5 15 TRBV27 . CASSWGSSGEETQYF
TRBJ2-3 15 TRBV6-1 . CASSDSASGTDTQYF
TRBJ2-1 14 TRBV7-9 . CASSLPRLVHEQFF
TRBJ2-6 15 TRBV5-5 . CASSSVIGGANVLTF
TRBJ2-3 17 TRBV10-3 . CAIRGDQGALSTDTQYF
TRBJ1-2 14 TRBV19 . CASSGWSSDYGYTF
TRBJ2-7 13 TRBV9 . CASSQGTSYEQYF
TRBJ2-7 15 TRBV7-6 . CASSQTLGQGHEQYF
TRBJ2-3 15 TRBV6-5 . CATRRGEGLTDTQYF
TRBJ2-7 16 TRBV4-1 once CASSQAEGLAGYEQYF
TRBJ2-7 15 TRBV2 . CASSERQGAFREQYF
TRBJ2-1 14 TRBV28 . CATLSTEPYNEQFF
TRBJ1-5 14 TRBV15 . CATSSTGAHQPQHF
TRBJ2-1 12 TRBV27 . CASSPNYNEQFF
TRBJ2-1 16 TRBV4-3 . CASSQDTSGAYNEQFF
TRBJ2-3 14 TRBV6-4 . CASSDNSAADTQYF
TRBJ2-7 15 TRBV14 . CASSPTRALGGEQYF
TRBJ2-1 13 TRBV7-9 . CASTVLAGNEQFF
TRBJ2-2 15 TRBV11-2 once CASSLKPFLSGELFF
TRBJ2-7 14 TRBV5-4 . CASSPPGQAYEQYF
TRBJ1-1 16 TRBV2 . CASSEALQGGDTEAFF
TRBJ2-7 16 TRBV5-1 . CASSLDSTVYSYEQYF
TRBJ2-1 17 TRBV9 . CASSVDFERGSYNEQFF
TRBJ2-1 15 TRBV7-9 once CASSLKTSGIMEQFF
TRBJ2-3 13 TRBV5-6 . CASSRGRTDTQYF
TRBJ1-4 16 TRBV2 . CASSEALRGLDEKLFF
TRBJ2-1 13 TRBV19 . CASSPGHYNEQFF